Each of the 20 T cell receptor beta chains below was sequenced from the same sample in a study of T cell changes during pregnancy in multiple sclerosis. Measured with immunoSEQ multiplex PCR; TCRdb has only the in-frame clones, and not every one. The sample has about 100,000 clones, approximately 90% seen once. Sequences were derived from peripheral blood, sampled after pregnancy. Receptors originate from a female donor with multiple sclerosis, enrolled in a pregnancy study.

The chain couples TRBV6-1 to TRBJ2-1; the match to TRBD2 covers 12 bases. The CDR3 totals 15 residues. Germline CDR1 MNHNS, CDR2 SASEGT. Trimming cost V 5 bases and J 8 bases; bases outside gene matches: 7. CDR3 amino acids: CASSILAGGPDEQFF. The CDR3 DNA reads TGTGCCAGCAGTATACTAGCGGGGGGTCCGGATGAGCAGTTCTTC.

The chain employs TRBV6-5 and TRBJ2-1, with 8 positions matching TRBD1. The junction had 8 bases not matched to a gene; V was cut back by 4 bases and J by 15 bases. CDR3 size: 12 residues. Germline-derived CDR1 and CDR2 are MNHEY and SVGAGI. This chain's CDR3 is CASSSLDREPFF. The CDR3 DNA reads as TGTGCCAGCAGTTCACTGGACAGGGAACCGTTCTTC.

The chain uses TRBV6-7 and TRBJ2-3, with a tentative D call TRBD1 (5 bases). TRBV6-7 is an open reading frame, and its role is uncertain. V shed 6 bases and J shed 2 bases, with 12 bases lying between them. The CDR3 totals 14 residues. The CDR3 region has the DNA TGTGCCAGCAGCCCCCAGGGAATCACAGATACGCAGTATTTT. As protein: CASSPQGITDTQYF.

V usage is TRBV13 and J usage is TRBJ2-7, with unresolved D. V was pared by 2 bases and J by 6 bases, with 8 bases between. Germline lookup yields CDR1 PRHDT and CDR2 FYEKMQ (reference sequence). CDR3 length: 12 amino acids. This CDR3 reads CASSLITTEQYF. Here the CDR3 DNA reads TGTGCCAGCAGCTTAATCACTACCGAGCAGTACTTC.

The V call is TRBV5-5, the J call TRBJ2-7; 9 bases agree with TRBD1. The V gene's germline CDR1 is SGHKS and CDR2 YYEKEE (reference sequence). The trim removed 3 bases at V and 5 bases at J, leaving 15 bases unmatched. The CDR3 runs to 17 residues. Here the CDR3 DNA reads TGTGCCAGCAGCTCCGCGTGGGGGGGAACAGGGGGCCACGAGCAGTACTTC. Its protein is CASSSAWGGTGGHEQYF.

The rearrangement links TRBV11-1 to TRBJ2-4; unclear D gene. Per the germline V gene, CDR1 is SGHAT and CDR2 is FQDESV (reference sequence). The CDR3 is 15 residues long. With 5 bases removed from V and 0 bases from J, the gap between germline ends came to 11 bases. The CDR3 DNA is TGTGCCAGCAGCCCGCGTCGGGTAGCCAAAAACATTCAGTACTTC. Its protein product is CASSPRRVAKNIQYF.

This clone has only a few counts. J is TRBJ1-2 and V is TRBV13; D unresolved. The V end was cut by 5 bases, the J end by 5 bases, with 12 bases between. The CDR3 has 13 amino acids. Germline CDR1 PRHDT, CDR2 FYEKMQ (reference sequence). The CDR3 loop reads CASSISGNYGYTF. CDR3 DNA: TGTGCCAGCAGCATAAGCGGCAATTATGGCTACACCTTC.

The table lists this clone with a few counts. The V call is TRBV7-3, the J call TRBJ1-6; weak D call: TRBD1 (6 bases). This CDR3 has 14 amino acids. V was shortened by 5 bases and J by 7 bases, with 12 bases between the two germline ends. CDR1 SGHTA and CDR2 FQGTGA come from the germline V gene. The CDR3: CASSQGQRNSPLHF. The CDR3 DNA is TGTGCCAGCAGCCAGGGACAACGGAATTCACCCCTCCACTTT.

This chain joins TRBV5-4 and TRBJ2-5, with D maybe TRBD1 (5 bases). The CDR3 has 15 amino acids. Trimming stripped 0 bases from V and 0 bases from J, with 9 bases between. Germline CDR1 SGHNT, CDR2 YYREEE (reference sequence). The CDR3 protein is CASSLGGAHQETQYF. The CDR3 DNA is TGTGCCAGCAGCTTGGGGGGCGCACACCAAGAGACCCAGTACTTC.

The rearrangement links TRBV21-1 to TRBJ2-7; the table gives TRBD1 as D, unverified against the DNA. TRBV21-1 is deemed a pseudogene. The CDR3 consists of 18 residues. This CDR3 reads CASSRDRGGTSRSYEQYF. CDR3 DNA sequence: TGTGCCAGCAGCCGTGACAGGGGTGGGACCAGTCGTTCCTACGAGCAGTACTTC.

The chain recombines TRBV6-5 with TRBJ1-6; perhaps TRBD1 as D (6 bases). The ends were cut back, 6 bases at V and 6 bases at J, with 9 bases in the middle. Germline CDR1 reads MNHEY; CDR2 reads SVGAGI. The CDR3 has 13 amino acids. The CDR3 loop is CASRDRSNSPLHF. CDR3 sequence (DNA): TGTGCCAGCAGGGACAGAAGTAATTCACCCCTCCACTTT.

CDR3: CATTKPLAGGLRYGYTF. DNA for the CDR3: TGTGCCACCACCAAACCCTTGGCGGGGGGCCTCAGGTATGGCTACACCTTC. This chain uses TRBV19 with TRBJ1-2; a possible D gene is TRBD1 (6 bases). The CDR3 runs to 17 residues. Trimming cost V 10 bases and J 5 bases, with 29 bases left between them. Looked up from germline, CDR1 is LNHDA and CDR2 is SQIVND (reference sequence).

DNA of the CDR3: TGTGCCAGCATAGGGTCGGGACTATCGTACAATGAGCAGTTCTTC. Its translation is CASIGSGLSYNEQFF. V and J are TRBV6-1 and TRBJ2-1; 7 bases match TRBD2. Germline V lookup: CDR1 MNHNS, CDR2 SASEGT. The CDR3 covers 15 residues. J gave up 4 bases and V 7 bases, and 10 bases lay outside the gene matches.

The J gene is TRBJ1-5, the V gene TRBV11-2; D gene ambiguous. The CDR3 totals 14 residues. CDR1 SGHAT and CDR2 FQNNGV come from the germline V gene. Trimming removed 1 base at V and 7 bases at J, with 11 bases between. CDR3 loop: CASSLGSPRQPQHF. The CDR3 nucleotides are TGTGCCAGCAGCTTAGGATCCCCTAGACAGCCCCAGCATTTT.

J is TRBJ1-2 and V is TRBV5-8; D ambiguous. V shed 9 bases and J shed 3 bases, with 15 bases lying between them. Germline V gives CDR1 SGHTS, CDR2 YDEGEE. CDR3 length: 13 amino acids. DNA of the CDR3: TGTGCCACCCCATATGTAGTGGACTATGGCTACACCTTC. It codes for CATPYVVDYGYTF.

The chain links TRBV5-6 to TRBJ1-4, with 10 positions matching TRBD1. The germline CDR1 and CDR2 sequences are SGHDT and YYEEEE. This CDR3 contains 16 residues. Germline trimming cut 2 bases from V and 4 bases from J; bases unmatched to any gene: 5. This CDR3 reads CASSFGTGASNEKLFF. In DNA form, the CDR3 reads TGTGCCAGCAGCTTCGGGACAGGGGCTAGTAATGAAAAACTGTTTTTT.

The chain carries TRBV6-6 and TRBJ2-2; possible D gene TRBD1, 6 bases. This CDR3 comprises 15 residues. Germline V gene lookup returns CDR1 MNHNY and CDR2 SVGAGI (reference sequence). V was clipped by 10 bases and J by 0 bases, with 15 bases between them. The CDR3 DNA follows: TGTGCCAACCACCACAGGGTCGCGAACACCGGGGAGCTGTTTTTT. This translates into CANHHRVANTGELFF.

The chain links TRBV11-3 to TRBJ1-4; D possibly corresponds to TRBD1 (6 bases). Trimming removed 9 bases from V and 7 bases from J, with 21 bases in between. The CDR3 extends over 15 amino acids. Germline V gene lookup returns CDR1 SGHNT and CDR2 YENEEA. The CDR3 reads CARPKKNRAGEKLFF. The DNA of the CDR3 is TGTGCCAGACCAAAGAAGAACAGGGCTGGTGAAAAACTGTTTTTT.

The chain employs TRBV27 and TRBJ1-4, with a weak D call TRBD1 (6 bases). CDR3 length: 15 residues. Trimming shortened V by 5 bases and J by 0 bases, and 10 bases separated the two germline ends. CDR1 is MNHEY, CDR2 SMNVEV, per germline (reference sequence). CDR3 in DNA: TGTGCCAGCAGTCCGGGACAAGCAACTAATGAAAAACTGTTTTTT. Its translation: CASSPGQATNEKLFF.

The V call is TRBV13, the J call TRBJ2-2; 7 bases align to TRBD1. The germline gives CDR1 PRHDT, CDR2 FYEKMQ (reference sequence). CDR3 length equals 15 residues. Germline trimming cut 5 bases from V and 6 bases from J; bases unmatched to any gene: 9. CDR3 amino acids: CASSPGQIVAGELFF. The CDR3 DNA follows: TGTGCCAGCAGCCCGGGACAGATCGTTGCCGGGGAGCTGTTTTTT. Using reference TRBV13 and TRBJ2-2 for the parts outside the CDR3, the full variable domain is AAGVIQSPRHLIKEKRETATLKCYPIPRHDTVYWYQQGPGQDPQFLISFYEKMQSDKGSIPDRFSAQQFSDYHSELNMSSLELGDSALYFCASSPGQIVAGELFFGEGSRLTVL.